Reported below is one T cell receptor beta chain. Its specificity is unknown. The data originate from a study of cytomegalovirus exposure and HLA in healthy donors. Findings of the study overall: It is likely that the observed cluster of highly shared sequence variants was a sequencing artifact.

Researchers ran the PCR with 60 Vbeta and 13 Jbeta primers. TCRdb's table, derived via immunoSEQ multiplex PCR, lists solely in-frame clones and lacks some. The data show around 250,000 clones, 70% to 90% seen once. The donors gave bone marrow, and they were healthy. Trimming cost V 7 bases and J 5 bases, with 9 bases left between them. The germline V gene encodes CDR1 SGHRS and CDR2 YFSETQ. The CDR3 length is 12 residues. Sample: PBMCs. The chain is built from TRBV5-1 and TRBJ2-2; a possible D gene is TRBD1 (6 bases). The receptor comes from a woman aged 60 to 75 in good health and CMV-seropositive. CDR3 sequence (DNA): TGCGCCAGCCGGACAGTAACCGGGGAGCTGTTTTTT. Protein sequence: CASRTVTGELFF.